Following are 20 T cell receptor beta chains from one sample sequenced in a study of T cells in Graves' hyperthyroidism and ophthalmopathy. What was amplified from RNA transcripts were TCR beta CDR3 regions. HTBI primers were the set used in a first-round RT-PCR of the TCR CDR3. TCRdb re-called the multiplex PCR reads with MiXCR, one entry per CDR3 protein. The repertoire holds about 600,000 distinct CDR3 sequences, about 16% seen once, with roughly 3.4% in the top ten. What was sequenced was blood. The receptor set was obtained from a woman between 40 and 55 years old with Graves' ophthalmopathy.

This clonotype was recorded many times. The rearrangement uses TRBV6-4 and TRBJ1-5; no clear D gene. The germline gives CDR1 MRHNA, CDR2 SNTAGT. This CDR3 is 13 amino acids long. V was clipped by 7 bases and J by 5 bases, with 12 bases between them. In DNA, the CDR3 is TGTGCCAGCACCCAACAAGGATATCAGCCCCAGCATTTT. Translated: CASTQQGYQPQHF.

The gene calls are TRBV3-1 and TRBJ1-1; TRBD1 is a possible D gene (6 bases). The germline gives CDR1 LGHDT, CDR2 YNNKEL (reference sequence). The CDR3 runs to 13 residues. V was shortened by 5 bases and J by 8 bases, with 15 bases between the two germline ends. CDR3 DNA sequence: TGTGCCAGCAGCACCCGGCGGACAGAGGAAGCTTTCTTT. This encodes CASSTRRTEEAFF.

The genes are TRBV18 and TRBJ2-1; D ambiguous. The germline CDR1 and CDR2 sequences are KGHSH and LQKENI. This CDR3 contains 16 residues. Deletions cut 3 bases from V and 0 bases from J, with 12 bases between. The CDR3 is CASSPSLVPSYNEQFF. The CDR3 region has the DNA TGTGCCAGCTCACCTTCGCTCGTGCCCTCCTACAATGAGCAGTTCTTC.

This clonotype was seen a handful of times. This chain joins TRBV5-1 and TRBJ1-3; no firm D call. The CDR3 covers 16 residues. Trimming removed 1 base at V and 0 bases at J, with 11 bases between. Germline V gene lookup returns CDR1 SGHRS and CDR2 YFSETQ. The CDR3 nucleotides are TGCGCCAGCAGCTTGACGGGGATTCTCTCTGGAAACACCATATATTTT. It is translated as CASSLTGILSGNTIYF. The full variable domain, in which reference TRBV5-1 and TRBJ1-3 provide the parts outside the CDR3, is KAGVTQTPRYLIKTRGQQVTLSCSPISGHRSVSWYQQTPGQGLQFLFEYFSETQRNKGNFPGRFSGRQFSNSRSEMNVSTLELGDSALYLCASSLTGILSGNTIYFGEGSWLTVV.

In this sample, this clonotype turned up many times. The chain recombines TRBV30 with TRBJ2-5; a possible D gene is TRBD1 (6 bases). The germline V and J ends were trimmed by 0 bases and 4 bases, with 9 bases remaining between them. Germline-derived CDR1 and CDR2 are GTSNPN and SVGIG (reference sequence). The CDR3 covers 13 residues. The CDR3 region is CAWSVKGGETQYF. The CDR3 region has the DNA TGTGCCTGGAGTGTAAAAGGGGGAGAGACCCAGTACTTC.

This clonotype was seen ten or more times. The genes are TRBV19 and TRBJ1-1; the D gene is possibly TRBD1 (5 bases). CDR1 is LNHDA, CDR2 SQIVND, per germline (reference sequence). The V end lost 6 bases, the J end lost 0 bases, and 17 bases lay between the germline ends. The CDR3 covers 16 residues. The CDR3 sequence is CASSYGGGLVNTEAFF. The CDR3, as DNA: TGTGCCAGTAGCTATGGCGGGGGGTTGGTGAACACTGAAGCTTTCTTT. The entire variable domain, with the rest obtained from reference TRBV19 and TRBJ1-1, is as follows: DGGITQSPKYLFRKEGQNVTLSCEQNLNHDAMYWYRQDPGQGLRLIYYSQIVNDFQKGDIAEGYSVSREKKESFPLTVTSAQKNPTAFYLCASSYGGGLVNTEAFFGQGTRLTVV.

This clonotype appeared a few times. The chain links TRBV19 to TRBJ2-1; unclear D gene. There are 10 residues in the CDR3. The germline CDR1 and CDR2 sequences are LNHDA and SQIVND (reference sequence). V was shortened by 8 bases and J by 10 bases, with 9 bases between the two germline ends. For the CDR3, the DNA is TGTGCCAGTCTGTGGAGAGAGCAGTTCTTC. Protein product: CASLWREQFF.

This clonotype was observed a handful of times. This chain connects TRBV10-3 to TRBJ1-1, with D maybe TRBD1 (5 bases). Per the germline V gene, CDR1 is ENHRY and CDR2 is SYGVKD. With 2 bases removed from V and 3 bases from J, the gap between germline ends came to 10 bases. There are 14 residues in the CDR3. CDR3 protein: CAISERGRDTEAFF. The DNA of the CDR3 is TGTGCCATCAGTGAGCGGGGACGGGACACTGAAGCTTTCTTT.

Many counts were recorded for this clonotype. The J gene is TRBJ1-1, the V gene TRBV20-1; D not certain. Deletions cut 1 base from V and 6 bases from J, with 21 bases between. The length of the CDR3 is 16 residues. The germline CDR1 and CDR2 sequences are DFQATT and SNEGSKA (reference sequence). The CDR3 region is CSARGPPGGPTAEAFF. The CDR3 DNA reads TGCAGTGCTAGAGGACCGCCGGGAGGCCCCACGGCTGAAGCTTTCTTT.

This clonotype was observed a few times. The rearrangement links TRBV4-1 to TRBJ1-1, with TRBD1 identical over 10 bases. CDR3 length: 18 residues. Germline trimming cut 0 bases from V and 3 bases from J; bases unmatched to any gene: 10. The germline gives CDR1 MGHRA, CDR2 YSYEKL. CDR3 DNA sequence: TGCGCCAGCAGCCAAGATTTAGGAGGGACAGGGGTTGACACTGAAGCTTTCTTT. It yields the protein CASSQDLGGTGVDTEAFF.

This clonotype turned up a few times. The genes are TRBV30 and TRBJ1-4, with 7 bases aligning to TRBD1. The CDR3 extends over 14 amino acids. Germline V CDR1 and CDR2: GTSNPN, SVGIG (reference sequence). V gave up 2 bases and J gave up 6 bases; unmatched junction bases: 6. In DNA form, the CDR3 reads TGTGCCTGGAGTAATAGGGGGCTGGATGAAAAACTGTTTTTT. Translation gives CAWSNRGLDEKLFF. Looking up the rest from reference TRBV30 and TRBJ1-4 gives the full variable domain: SQTIHQWPATLVQPVGSPLSLECTVEGTSNPNLYWYRQAAGRGLQLLFYSVGIGQISSEVPQNLSASRPQDRQFILSSKKLLLSDSGFYLCAWSNRGLDEKLFFGSGTQLSVL.

This chain connects TRBV27 to TRBJ2-7; TRBD1 agrees at 10 bases. The CDR3 contains 15 residues. Looked up from germline, CDR1 is MNHEY and CDR2 is SMNVEV (reference sequence). The V segment lost 4 bases and the J segment 6 bases; nucleotides outside the gene matches: 9. The CDR3 DNA reads TGTGCCAGCAGTTCCCGTGGGGACAGGGGCGGCGAGCAGTACTTC. It encodes CASSSRGDRGGEQYF.

This clonotype was seen more than once but under ten times. The chain combines TRBV11-2 with TRBJ1-5; D ambiguous. The CDR3 is 15 amino acids. Germline CDR1 is SGHAT and CDR2 is FQNNGV. V was pared by 1 base and J by 0 bases, with 7 bases between. CDR3 nucleotide sequence: TGTGCCAGCAGCTTAGGACCAAATAGCAATCAGCCCCAGCATTTT. Translation gives CASSLGPNSNQPQHF.

The chain carries TRBV28 and TRBJ1-1; weak D call: TRBD1 (5 bases). Trimming cost V 5 bases and J 5 bases, with 18 bases left between them. The CDR3 consists of 15 residues. Germline assignment: CDR1 MDHEN and CDR2 SYDVKM. Here the CDR3 reads CASSARGPLGTEAFF. In DNA, the CDR3 is TGTGCCAGCAGTGCCCGGGGACCTTTAGGGACTGAAGCTTTCTTT.

This chain links TRBV5-1 with TRBJ2-1; the D gene is possibly TRBD1 (6 bases). In germline, CDR1 is SGHRS, CDR2 YFSETQ. The CDR3 covers 13 residues. Trimming took 2 bases from V and 5 from J, leaving 8 bases between them. DNA for the CDR3: TGCGCCAGCAGCTTCGGACAGAACAATGAGCAGTTCTTC. Its translation is CASSFGQNNEQFF.

The CDR3 is CASSSDSGRGETQYF. The CDR3 nucleotides read TGTGCCAGCAGCTCCGATAGCGGGAGAGGCGAGACCCAGTACTTC. This chain links TRBV7-2 with TRBJ2-5; 9 bases are a match to TRBD2. V shed 4 bases and J 5 bases; nucleotides not matched to a gene: 8. CDR3 length: 15 residues. The germline V gene has CDR1 SGHTA and CDR2 FQGNSA.

There are a few counts of this clonotype. The rearrangement links TRBV7-8 to TRBJ2-3, with TRBD1 matching 11 bases. The CDR3 is made up of 15 amino acids. V lost 3 bases to trimming and J lost 5 bases; unmatched junction nucleotides: 4. Per germline, CDR1 SGHVS and CDR2 FQNEAQ. CDR3 in amino acids: CASSLGTGGIDTQYF. In nucleotides, the CDR3 is TGTGCCAGCAGCTTGGGGACAGGGGGTATAGATACGCAGTATTTT.

This clonotype was detected many times. This sequence joins TRBV5-1 and TRBJ1-1; 7 nucleotides agree with TRBD1. V shed 3 bases and J 4 bases; nucleotides not matched to a gene: 15. Germline-derived CDR1 and CDR2 are SGHRS and YFSETQ. This CDR3 has 17 residues. DNA for the CDR3: TGCGCCAGCAGCTCAATAGGCTTCGACAGGGTTCGCACTGAAGCTTTCTTT. Translation gives CASSSIGFDRVRTEAFF. The full variable domain, rest sourced from reference TRBV5-1 and TRBJ1-1, is KAGVTQTPRYLIKTRGQQVTLSCSPISGHRSVSWYQQTPGQGLQFLFEYFSETQRNKGNFPGRFSGRQFSNSRSEMNVSTLELGDSALYLCASSSIGFDRVRTEAFFGQGTRLTVV.

This clonotype was found many times. The rearrangement links TRBV20-1 to TRBJ2-1; TRBD2 matches at 8 bases. With V trimmed by 2 bases and J by 3 bases, 3 bases remained unmatched. The CDR3 runs to 14 residues. Germline V gene sequence: CDR1 DFQATT, CDR2 SNEGSKA (reference sequence). The CDR3 DNA reads as TGCAGTGCTAGAAGCGGGGGTTTCTACAATGAGCAGTTCTTC. It encodes CSARSGGFYNEQFF.

V is TRBV30 and J is TRBJ1-2, with D hard to call. V was cut by 0 bases and J by 2 bases, with 10 bases left in between. CDR3 length: 14 amino acids. The germline V gene encodes CDR1 GTSNPN and CDR2 SVGIG (reference sequence). The CDR3 spells CAWSVAVLNYGYTF. Here the CDR3 DNA reads TGTGCCTGGAGTGTAGCAGTGTTGAACTATGGCTACACCTTC.